These T cell receptor beta chains were read from a single sample in a study of beta chain features in type 1 diabetes. Some clones are missing from TCRdb's copy, which holds only in-frame ones; the method was immunoSEQ multiplex PCR. The table includes tens of thousands of clones, around a third detected once. Source material: stem cell memory CD4+ T cells from blood. These receptors originate from a woman aged 18-29 years in good health. Both conserved end residues are part of each CDR3. The D gene is left open where the match is weak. Size is omitted from some rows. Given values are once, few, many or a class for expanded clones.

j_gene	v_gene	abundance	d_gene	CDR3nt	CDR3aa
TRBJ2-2	TRBV7-7	NA	NA	TGTGCTAGCAGCCCCGGGGTTTTCGCGAACACCGGGGAGCTGTTTTTT	CASSPGVFANTGELFF
TRBJ2-3	TRBV28	few	NA	TGTGCCAGCAGTCCCCCCTTGCGGAGCACCTTTAGAAGGCATGGTACGCAGTATTTT	CASSPPLRSTFRRHGTQYF
TRBJ2-6	TRBV5-1	few	NA	TGCGCCAGCAGCTTCCAGGGGACCGGGGCCAACGTCCTGACTTTC	CASSFQGTGANVLTF
TRBJ2-5	TRBV5-4	NA	TRBD1	TGTGCCAGCAGCTTGGGAATGACAGGGATCCTCCAAGAGACCCAGTACTTC	CASSLGMTGILQETQYF
TRBJ2-7	TRBV4-1	NA	NA	TGCGCCAGCAGCCATCCCGCTATTTACGAGCAGTACTTC	CASSHPAIYEQYF
TRBJ2-2	TRBV5-1	NA	TRBD2	TGCGCCAGCAGCCCGCTAAGCGGGGGGAGCACCGGGGAGCTGTTTTTT	CASSPLSGGSTGELFF
TRBJ2-1	TRBV7-2	NA	TRBD2	TGTGCCAGCAGCCCACTAGCGGGAGTCTATGAGCAGTTCTTC	CASSPLAGVYEQFF
TRBJ1-6	TRBV9	NA	NA	TGTGCCAGCAGCGTAGACAGCTTCTCCTATAATTCACCCCTCCACTTT	CASSVDSFSYNSPLHF
TRBJ2-7	TRBV14	NA	TRBD2	TGTGCCAGCAGCCAAACCCCGGAGGGACTACCGCCTATCCCTCCTATCTACGAGCAGTACTTC	CASSQTPEGLPPIPPIYEQYF
TRBJ2-5	TRBV15	NA	NA	TGTGCCACCAGCAGGGGGGGGCCTCCAGCGGATTATCGGGAGACCCAGTACTTC	CATSRGGPPADYRETQYF
TRBJ2-3	TRBV2	few	TRBD2	TGTGCCAGCAACGACGGGGGGGCCACAGATACGCAGTATTTT	CASNDGGATDTQYF
TRBJ2-5	TRBV5-1	NA	NA	TGCGCCAGCAGCCCCATGGGTGAGGTTCAAGAGACCCAGTACTTC	CASSPMGEVQETQYF
TRBJ2-1	TRBV10-3	many	NA	TGTGCCATCAGTGATCGAGGGCCGGAGTTCTTC	CAISDRGPEFF
TRBJ2-5	TRBV30	NA	NA	TGTGCCTCCGCGTTGATGTACCAAGAGACCCAGTACTTC	CASALMYQETQYF
TRBJ2-3	TRBV10-3	few	NA	TGTGCCACCAACGAGCGGACTAGCACAGATACGCAGTATTTT	CATNERTSTDTQYF
TRBJ2-2	TRBV19	NA	NA	TGTGCCAGTAGGCCGACAGAGAGCACCGGGGAGCTGTTTTTT	CASRPTESTGELFF
TRBJ2-1	TRBV11-1	few	TRBD2	TGTGCCAGCCGCCGACTAGCGGGAGGGCCCGGGGCCGTCGATGAGCAGTTCTTC	CASRRLAGGPGAVDEQFF
TRBJ2-2	TRBV5-1	NA	TRBD2	TGCGCCAGCAGTTCGACTAGCGGCTATAACACCGGGGAGCTGTTTTTT	CASSSTSGYNTGELFF
TRBJ2-7	TRBV5-1	few	TRBD2	TGCGCCAGCAGCCCAGCGGGGGGCTATTCCGAGCAGTACTTC	CASSPAGGYSEQYF
TRBJ2-2	TRBV7-2	few	TRBD1	TGTGCCAGCAACCGGGACAGGGGGGCCACCGGGGAGCTGTTTTTT	CASNRDRGATGELFF
TRBJ2-5	TRBV5-8	NA	NA	TGTGCCAGCAGCTCGATTGGTAGGGGAACTGCCCAGTACTTC	CASSSIGRGTAQYF
TRBJ2-7	TRBV7-2	NA	NA	TGTGCCAGCAGCTCCAGGACAGCCTCCTACGAGCAGTACTTC	CASSSRTASYEQYF
TRBJ2-5	TRBV28	NA	TRBD2	TGTTCTACTCTAGCGGGAGGGGGCCAAGAGACCCAGTACTTC	CSTLAGGGQETQYF
TRBJ1-2	TRBV5-1	NA	NA	TGCGCCAGCAGCTTGTACGGGGGGCGGCGAGGCTACACCTTC	CASSLYGGRRGYTF
TRBJ2-7	TRBV19	NA	TRBD2	TGTGCCAGTAGTCCCCGGGAGGCCACCTACGAGCAGTACTTC	CASSPREATYEQYF
TRBJ2-2	TRBV7-2	NA	TRBD2	TGTGCCAGCAGTCTAGCGGGGGGGATCACCGGGGAGCTGTTTTTT	CASSLAGGITGELFF
TRBJ1-5	TRBV7-2	NA	NA	TGTGCCAGCAGTCGTTTCAGGAACAATCAGCCCCAGCATTTT	CASSRFRNNQPQHF
TRBJ1-4	TRBV9	NA	TRBD1	TGTGCCAGCAGCGCCCGGACAGGGAGAGGAGAAAAACTGTTTTTT	CASSARTGRGEKLFF
TRBJ1-3	TRBV30	NA	NA	TGTGCCTGGAGTGTGACGGGGGACACCATATATTTT	CAWSVTGDTIYF
TRBJ2-6	TRBV30	NA	NA	TGTGCCTGGAGGGGCCCTGGGGCCAACGTCCTGACTTTC	CAWRGPGANVLTF
TRBJ2-1	TRBV30	few	NA	TGTGCCTGGAGTCCTATTGCGTTAGACTACAATGAGCAGTTCTTC	CAWSPIALDYNEQFF
TRBJ1-2	TRBV29-1	NA	NA	TGCAGCGTTGAAGCCCGACGAGGTGGCTACACCTTC	CSVEARRGGYTF
TRBJ2-7	TRBV28	NA	TRBD1	TGTGCCAGCGCCTTCCTCCCCGGACAGGGGAGATACGAGCAGTACTTC	CASAFLPGQGRYEQYF
TRBJ2-2	TRBV19	few	NA	TGTGCCAGTTCCGGAGGCACCCGGACCGGGGAGCTGTTTTTT	CASSGGTRTGELFF
TRBJ2-7	TRBV7-2	few	NA	TGTGCCAGCAGCTTAGTCGGCGGACAGACCCTGGAGCAGTACTTC	CASSLVGGQTLEQYF
TRBJ2-5	TRBV7-6	few	NA	TGTGCCAGCAGCCCTACCAGGGCAGAGACCCAGTACTTC	CASSPTRAETQYF
TRBJ2-5	TRBV18	NA	TRBD2	TGTGCCAGCTCACCATTGGGACTAGGGGGCCAAGAGACCCAGTACTTC	CASSPLGLGGQETQYF
TRBJ2-1	TRBV12-5	NA	TRBD1	TGTGCTAGTGGTTTGGGGACAGGGGGCTACTACAATGAGCAGTTCTTC	CASGLGTGGYYNEQFF
TRBJ1-2	TRBV2	NA	TRBD1	TGTGCCAGCACCCGGACAGGCAGTAACTATGGCTACACCTTC	CASTRTGSNYGYTF
TRBJ2-1	TRBV11-2	NA	TRBD1	TGTGCCAGCAGCCGTTCTGGGACAGTAGCCAATGAGCAGTTCTTC	CASSRSGTVANEQFF
TRBJ2-5	TRBV7-2	NA	NA	TGTGCCAGCAGCTCGACGAGCCAGGCCACCCAGTACTTC	CASSSTSQATQYF
TRBJ2-1	TRBV6-1	NA	NA	TGTGCCACCCCCAAAAGGGGTCTCTACAATGAGCAGTTCTTC	CATPKRGLYNEQFF
TRBJ2-3	TRBV18	NA	TRBD2	TGTGCCAGCTCGCTCATGATGGGGACTAGCGGGATGGGCTCAGATACGCAGTATTTT	CASSLMMGTSGMGSDTQYF
TRBJ2-6	TRBV19	NA	TRBD1	TGTGCCAGTAGTATGGCACAGGGGCTGGTTGGGGCCAACGTCCTGACTTTC	CASSMAQGLVGANVLTF
TRBJ1-2	TRBV7-7	NA	NA	TGTGCTAGCAGCTTGGCCAGGGCAGTTCTCGGCTACACCTTC	CASSLARAVLGYTF
TRBJ2-7	TRBV7-2	NA	NA	TGTGCCAGCAGCTCGGTATCTAGCGAGCAGTACTTC	CASSSVSSEQYF
TRBJ1-2	TRBV29-1	NA	TRBD1	TGCAGCGTTAGGGACAGTAAGTCCTACACCTTC	CSVRDSKSYTF
TRBJ1-1	TRBV7-3	NA	NA	TGTGCCAGCAGCCAGGACAGACAGAGCACTGAAGCTTTCTTT	CASSQDRQSTEAFF
TRBJ1-1	TRBV7-9	few	TRBD1	TGTGCCAGCAGCTTAGTACAGGGGTACACTGAAGCTTTCTTT	CASSLVQGYTEAFF
TRBJ1-5	TRBV4-1	once	NA	TGCGCCAGCAGCCTCCCAGACAGCACATATCAGCCCCAGCATTTT	CASSLPDSTYQPQHF
TRBJ2-7	TRBV2	NA	NA	TGTGCCGTCTCAGGGACTCCCTACGAGCAGTACTTC	CAVSGTPYEQYF
TRBJ1-1	TRBV29-1	few	NA	TGCAGCGCTAACAATTTTTGGGGGGGCACTGAAGCTTTCTTT	CSANNFWGGTEAFF
TRBJ2-7	TRBV4-1	few	TRBD2	TGCGCCAGCAGCCAAGACGGGACTAGCGGGAGGGTGGCCTACGAGCAGTACTTC	CASSQDGTSGRVAYEQYF
TRBJ2-5	TRBV11-3	NA	TRBD2	TGTGCCAGCAGCCTCAGGGCGGGGGGGACCCAGTACTTC	CASSLRAGGTQYF
TRBJ2-3	TRBV30	NA	TRBD2	TGTGCCATCGGACTAGCTGTTAGCACAGATACGCAGTATTTT	CAIGLAVSTDTQYF